This T cell receptor (beta chain) originates from a study of breast tumors, draining lymph nodes, adjacent tissues. Overall study findings and caveats: Tumor TCR diversity was below lymph nodes but above nontumor tissue. Luminal-like breast cancer showed significantly greater tumor-nontumor repertoire similarity than basal-like breast cancer did. Findings are consistent with lymph node origin and intratumoral expansion of most tumor T cells.

About this clonotype itself: Its antigen remains unknown.

MiXCR, applied by TCRdb to the multiplex PCR reads, yields one record per CDR3 protein. The repertoire holds 6,000 or so distinct CDR3 sequences, with roughly 43% as singletons. Trimming at V came to 6 bases and at J to 1 base, leaving 9 bases not matched to a gene. Germline V lookup: CDR1 SNHLY, CDR2 FYNNEI. This CDR3 is built from 15 residues. The source material was tumor-adjacent breast tissue. This receptor was obtained from a female donor with breast cancer. Some clones in this sample may be carry-over from other donors' samples. The chain carries TRBV2 and TRBJ2-7, with 7 bases aligning to TRBD1. The CDR3 here is CASRATGITSYEQYF. Here the CDR3 DNA reads TGTGCCAGCAGGGCGACAGGGATAACATCCTACGAGCAGTACTTC.